Presented here are 11 T cell receptor beta chains from one specimen sequenced in a study of metastatic and nonmetastatic thyroid tumors. With MiXCR, TCRdb called clones anew from the PCR reads. Among about 23,000 clones listed, 13% to 15% were seen once. Until they underwent thyroid surgery, no patient had received any treatment. Material: tumor tissue. Receptors originate from a female donor with papillary thyroid cancer or a benign thyroid nodule (not recorded which). Some clones in this sample may be carry-over from other donors' samples.

In its sample, this clone was seen many times. This chain uses TRBV9 with TRBJ2-1; 15 bases are shared with TRBD2. From germline, CDR1 is SGDLS and CDR2 YYNGEE. The CDR3 runs 19 residues. V gave up 3 bases and J gave up 3 bases; unmatched junction bases: 10. CDR3 in DNA: TGTGCCAGCAGCGGGACCCGAGGACTAGCGGGAGGGGACTACAATGAGCAGTTCTTC. It encodes CASSGTRGLAGGDYNEQFF.

At least ten counts were recorded for this clone. It may be a read error: a sequence one base away is much more abundant. The rearrangement uses TRBV20-1 and TRBJ2-1; D might be TRBD2 (5 bases). The CDR3 has 12 residues. Germline assignment: CDR1 DFQATT and CDR2 SNEGSKA (reference sequence). The CDR3 reads CKATGSYNGQFF. CDR3 nucleotides: TGCAAGGCGACGGGATCCTACAATGGGCAGTTCTTC.

This clone occurred a few times. A much larger clonotype is one base distant, so this may be a read error. This chain links TRBV24-1 with TRBJ2-2, with D tentatively TRBD1 (5 bases). Germline V gene lookup returns CDR1 KGHDR and CDR2 SFDVKD. The CDR3 runs to 16 residues. CDR3 nucleotide sequence: TGTGCCACCAGTGATTTAACAGGACCGAACACCTGGGAGCTGTTTTTT. It yields the protein CATSDLTGPNTWELFF.

Details on this clone: This CDR3 is also generated by other DNA sequences in the sample. This chain joins TRBV7-3 and TRBJ1-1; D remains unclear. The CDR3 is made up of 17 amino acids. Germline CDR1 SGHTA, CDR2 FQGTGA. Trimming pared 4 bases from V and 1 base from J, leaving 19 bases between. This CDR3 is CASSSLSRTAGNTEAFF. The DNA for the CDR3 is TGTGCCAGCAGCTCTCTCTCTCGTACCGCGGGGAACACTGAAGCTTTCTTT. The entire variable domain, with the rest obtained from reference TRBV7-3 and TRBJ1-1, is as follows: GAGVSQTPSNKVTEKGKYVELRCDPISGHTALYWYRQSLGQGPEFLIYFQGTGAADDSGLPNDRFFAVRPEGSVSTLKIQRTERGDSAVYLCASSSLSRTAGNTEAFFGQGTRLTVV.

This clone qualifies as medium-sized. The chain is built from TRBV3-1 and TRBJ1-2, with 7 bases aligning to TRBD1. Unmatched junction bases numbered 5, after V lost 2 bases and J lost 5 bases. This CDR3 contains 14 residues. Looked up from germline, CDR1 is LGHDT and CDR2 is YNNKEL (reference sequence). The CDR3 loop reads CASSQPGTAYGYTF. Here the CDR3 DNA reads TGTGCCAGCAGCCAACCCGGGACAGCTTATGGCTACACCTTC. Full variable domain (rest looked up from reference TRBV3-1 and TRBJ1-2): DTAVSQTPKYLVTQMGNDKSIKCEQNLGHDTMYWYKQDSKKFLKIMFSYNNKELIINETVPNRFSPKSPDKAHLNLHINSLELGDSAVYFCASSQPGTAYGYTFGSGTRLTVV.

This clone was recorded many times. The chain carries TRBV19 and TRBJ1-1; D remains ambiguous. The V gene's germline CDR1 is LNHDA and CDR2 SQIVND (reference sequence). Trimming took 8 bases from V and 5 from J, leaving 9 bases between them. The CDR3 is 11 residues long. CDR3 sequence: CASGGLTEAFF. DNA of the CDR3: TGTGCCAGTGGAGGGTTGACTGAAGCTTTCTTT.

J is TRBJ2-7 and V is TRBV5-1; maybe TRBD2 (5 bases). CDR1 is SGHRS, CDR2 YFSETQ, per germline. This CDR3 is 13 amino acids long. V dropped 0 bases and J dropped 3 bases, with 7 bases sitting between them. The DNA for the CDR3 is TGCGCCAGCAGCTTGGATCGGGGCTACGAGCAGTACTTC. As protein: CASSLDRGYEQYF.

This clone has at least ten counts. V usage is TRBV2 and J usage is TRBJ1-5, with D perhaps TRBD1 (5 bases). CDR1 and CDR2 from the germline V gene are SNHLY and FYNNEI. V lost 6 bases and J 7 bases, leaving 16 bases between the germline ends. This CDR3 is 14 amino acids long. In nucleotides, the CDR3 is TGTGCCAGCAGATCCTCTAATCAGGGACAGCCCCAGCATTTT. It encodes CASRSSNQGQPQHF.

This clone was picked up many times. The chain carries TRBV6-1 and TRBJ2-1, with D perhaps being TRBD1 or TRBD2 (5 bases each). Trimming cost V 1 base and J 7 bases, with 17 bases left between them. Germline V gives CDR1 MNHNS, CDR2 SASEGT. This CDR3 contains 16 residues. The CDR3: CASSEGGLHWGNEQFF. CDR3 in DNA: TGTGCCAGCAGTGAAGGGGGCCTTCACTGGGGGAATGAGCAGTTCTTC.

This clone has ten or more counts. The rearrangement links TRBV14 to TRBJ2-1; no reliable D call. Germline assignment: CDR1 SGHDN and CDR2 FVKESK. V was clipped by 2 bases and J by 7 bases, with 15 bases between them. The CDR3 has 15 residues. The CDR3 sequence is CASSQPGVGWNEQFF. DNA of the CDR3: TGTGCCAGCAGCCAACCGGGCGTCGGGTGGAATGAGCAGTTCTTC.

This clone was counted many times. A much larger clone is a single base away; this may be a read error. The chain combines TRBV6-1 with TRBJ1-1; 9 positions match TRBD1. Germline assignment: CDR1 MNHNS and CDR2 SASEGT. This CDR3 spans 15 amino acids. Trimming removed 5 bases from V and 4 bases from J; junction bases left unmatched: 8. CDR3: CASSNLGQGSTEAFF. CDR3 nucleotide sequence: TGTGCCAGCAGTAACCTAGGACAGGGGAGCACTGAAGCTTTCTTT.